Listed below are T cell receptor beta chains from one sample, sequenced in a study of cytomegalovirus exposure and HLA in healthy donors. Libraries were prepared by immunoSEQ multiplex PCR; TCRdb keeps only in-frame clonotypes and omits some of them. This repertoire shows around 160,000 clones, around 67% found once; its top ten account for 4% to 5.5%. The sequenced material came from PBMCs. Every receptor here comes from a woman under 30 in good health and CMV-seropositive. Both conserved end residues are trimmed from each CDR3. Fields, in order: V gene, CDR3 length, clone size, J gene, CDR3 protein. For some rows the clone size is stated as once, few or many, or as a class when expanded; others skip it.

V gene: TRBV27; CDR3 length: 11; clone size: few; J gene: TRBJ1-2; CDR3 protein: ASSLQGHYGYT
V gene: TRBV11-2; CDR3 length: 11; clone size: once; J gene: TRBJ1-5; CDR3 protein: ASSLSGNQPQH
V gene: TRBV7-2; CDR3 length: 10; clone size: NA; J gene: NA; CDR3 protein: ASSFTGYEQY
V gene: TRBV6-6; CDR3 length: 11; clone size: NA; J gene: TRBJ1-3; CDR3 protein: ASNSGGGGAIY
V gene: TRBV5-6; CDR3 length: 14; clone size: NA; J gene: TRBJ1-1; CDR3 protein: ASSLFSRGANTEAF
V gene: TRBV27; CDR3 length: 12; clone size: few; J gene: TRBJ1-6; CDR3 protein: ASKVGQYNSPLH
V gene: TRBV28; CDR3 length: 13; clone size: NA; J gene: TRBJ1-1; CDR3 protein: ASSADSPMNTEAF
V gene: TRBV28; CDR3 length: 15; clone size: NA; J gene: TRBJ1-2; CDR3 protein: ASNTLLTGGFSYGYT
V gene: TRBV15; CDR3 length: 13; clone size: NA; J gene: TRBJ1-1; CDR3 protein: ATLTSGTFNTEAF
V gene: TRBV4-2; CDR3 length: 14; clone size: NA; J gene: TRBJ1-1; CDR3 protein: ASSRGQGSFYTEAF
V gene: TRBV30; CDR3 length: 16; clone size: NA; J gene: TRBJ1-6; CDR3 protein: AWMYHIGGRFYNSPLH
V gene: TRBV28; CDR3 length: 14; clone size: NA; J gene: TRBJ2-3; CDR3 protein: AINRRLAASTDTQY
V gene: TRBV5-8; CDR3 length: 13; clone size: NA; J gene: TRBJ2-5; CDR3 protein: ASSLGLQGEETQY
V gene: TRBV29-1; CDR3 length: 11; clone size: NA; J gene: TRBJ2-7; CDR3 protein: SVKGQGYYEQY
V gene: TRBV4-1; CDR3 length: 15; clone size: NA; J gene: TRBJ2-3; CDR3 protein: ASSQTSGRISTDTQY
V gene: TRBV7-7; CDR3 length: 14; clone size: few; J gene: TRBJ2-5; CDR3 protein: ASSSGLAGGSETQY
V gene: TRBV10-3; CDR3 length: 11; clone size: few; J gene: TRBJ1-4; CDR3 protein: AISGDNNEKLF
V gene: TRBV7-2; CDR3 length: 13; clone size: few; J gene: TRBJ2-1; CDR3 protein: ASRERGSSYNEQF
V gene: TRBV15; CDR3 length: 13; clone size: NA; J gene: TRBJ1-4; CDR3 protein: ATSRRGASDEKLF